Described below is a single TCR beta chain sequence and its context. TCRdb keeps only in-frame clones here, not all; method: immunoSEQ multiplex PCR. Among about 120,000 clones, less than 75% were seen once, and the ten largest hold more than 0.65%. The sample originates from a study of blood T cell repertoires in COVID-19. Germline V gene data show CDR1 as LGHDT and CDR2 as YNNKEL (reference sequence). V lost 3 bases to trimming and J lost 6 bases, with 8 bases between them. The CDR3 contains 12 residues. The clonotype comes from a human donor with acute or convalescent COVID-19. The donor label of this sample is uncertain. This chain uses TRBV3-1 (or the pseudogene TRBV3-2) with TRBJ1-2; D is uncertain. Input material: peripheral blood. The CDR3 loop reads CASSHLSDGYTF. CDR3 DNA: TGTGCCAGCAGCCACCTGTCCGATGGCTACACCTTC.